One sample yielded the 3 T cell receptor beta chains listed below, sequenced in a study of T cell repertoires in cytomegalovirus infection. A single record per CDR3 protein comes from TCRdb applying MiXCR to the reads. The sample shows about 740,000 distinct CDR3 sequences, approximately 34% of them seen only once. The source material was PBMCs. The receptors shown here come from a human donor in good health (CMV status not recorded). Some clones in this sample may be carry-over from other donors' samples.

The V and J genes are TRBV6-6 and TRBJ2-5; D assignment may be TRBD1 or TRBD2 (5 bases each). Trimming pared 7 bases from V and 7 bases from J, leaving 19 bases between. In germline, CDR1 is MNHNY, CDR2 SVGAGI (reference sequence). CDR3 length: 14 amino acids. CDR3 coding DNA: TGTGCCAGCACCCTGACTGGGGGAGAAGGGACCCAGTACTTC. Its protein product is CASTLTGGEGTQYF.

This chain links TRBV5-4 with TRBJ1-6; D unclear. Germline V gives CDR1 SGHNT, CDR2 YYREEE (reference sequence). The V gene lost 2 bases and the J gene lost 7 bases, with 10 bases spanning the gap. The CDR3 spans 14 residues. This CDR3 reads CASSLGIVNSPLHF. In DNA form, the CDR3 reads TGTGCCAGCAGCTTAGGGATCGTAAATTCACCCCTCCACTTT.

The table lists this clonotype with many counts. The chain has TRBV19 and TRBJ2-5, with D tentatively TRBD1 (6 bases). This CDR3 contains 15 residues. Per the germline V gene, CDR1 is LNHDA and CDR2 is SQIVND (reference sequence). V was shortened by 3 bases and J by 4 bases, with 15 bases between the two germline ends. This CDR3 reads CASSMKQGGGETQYF. Written as DNA, the CDR3 is TGTGCCAGTAGTATGAAACAGGGTGGCGGAGAGACCCAGTACTTC.